This T cell receptor (beta chain) was found in a study of T cell responses to AZD1222 COVID-19 vaccine (dated by TCRdb to 2020 to 2023). With respect to the entire study: A total of 233 trial participants underwent TCR sequencing, of whom about 210 had received two doses of AZD1222 and 26 had received two doses of the MenACWY control vaccine. Trial participants were enrolled by age into 18-55, 56-69 and 70-plus year subgroups, with about 150, 28 and 57 TCR-sequenced participants respectively.

Details on this clone: Its antigen is still unknown. The record has no base qualities; no much larger clone is one base away.

Reading the germline V gene gives CDR1 MNHEY and CDR2 SVGAGI. The CDR3 runs 12 residues from the cysteine to the phenylalanine. Of all the DNA, just the CDR3 is kept, 36 bases in frame from base 1. The junction carries 7 bases between V and J, which are trimmed by 4 bases and 4 bases respectively. The CDR3 regions of human TCRbeta chains were analyzed by immunosequencing. As for how the authors treated the data: Repertoire TCRs were matched against a reference library of SARS-CoV-2-specific TCRs generated with the MIRA antigen-specificity platform. Breadth was defined as the fraction of unique TCRs that were SARS-CoV-2-associated, and depth was defined as the fraction of total T cells that were SARS-CoV-2-associated. Using the MIRA data, every spike-specific TCR was mapped to the spike region that the TCR reacted to and assigned to either a CD4 or a CD8 class. Log10-transformed breadth and depth values were compared by one-way ANOVA with Sidak's multiple comparisons tests. TCRdb obtained this table from immuneACCESS and retained in-frame rearrangements with V and J assigned. These tables miss some clones; where compared with another copy, unresolved V genes account for less than half of the shortfall, and the remainder is unexplained. For V, J and clone size, that table is used; D and trimming come from the DNA. For this sample there are 150,000 to 180,000 clones; approximately 87% appear just once. Of the sample, 5.5% is held by the ten largest clones.

Results the study describes overall, beyond this receptor: Spike-specific TCR breadth and depth rose significantly after two AZD1222 doses compared with day 0 and with MenACWY recipients. Conclusions about previously exposed vaccinees are limited because only six or seven AZD1222 recipients were SARS-CoV-2 seropositive at baseline. Reportedly, almost half of the unique spike-specific TCRs recognized epitopes lying outside the regions that are mutated in the B.1.351 and B.1.1.7 variants. The 56-69-year group was small, and its depth increase did not reach significance, likely because of low power. Because no day 14 peak-response samples were available, repertoires were characterized only after the peak T cell response. Participants were mostly white British and included more females than males, and it was suggested by the authors that clonal diversity may have been underestimated. The vaccine-associated CD4 TCRs covered the entire spike protein, and the dominant responses fell in regions 160-218 and 743-854.

The meaning of the sample's time point label: baseline before first vaccination. Explained via the paper, the treatment or condition label denotes: meningococcal conjugate vaccine given as trial control. Vaccinee samples were obtained from the UK trials COV001 and COV002, which included a single-blind randomized controlled phase 2/3 trial of AZD1222 (ChAdOx1 nCoV-19) in healthy adults. Trial participant PBMC samples were collected at day 0 and day 28 after the second dose for TCRbeta chain sequencing. This sequence originates from an adult in good health. The rearrangement joined TRBV6-5 to TRBJ1-2; TRBD1 is a weak D gene call, 5 bases matching. The sequences come from peripheral blood, collected on day 0 of MenACWY control vaccination. The sequenced DNA: TGTGCCAGCAGTTTGGGGACCTATGGCTACACCTTC. Its coded protein is CASSLGTYGYTF.